A single sample gave rise to the 27 T cell receptor beta chains below, sequenced in a study of technical replicates of blood from a handful of donors. Sequencing was performed with immunoSEQ multiplex PCR; in TCRdb, only in-frame clones are kept and a portion is missing. The data show about 100,000 clones, approximately 95% seen once. The source material was T cells isolated from PBMCs. The receptor set was obtained from a human donor in good health.

The V call is TRBV7-9, the J call TRBJ1-2, with a tentative D call TRBD1 (5 bases). V lost 5 bases and J lost 2, with 15 bases in between. Germline values: CDR1 SEHNR, CDR2 FQNEAQ (reference sequence). The CDR3 has 15 residues. Here the CDR3 DNA reads TGTGCCAGCAGCCCGCGGGGACGGGGAAACTATGGCTACACCTTC. This encodes CASSPRGRGNYGYTF.

V gene TRBV19 combines with J gene TRBJ2-1; 10 bases align to TRBD2. There are 16 residues in the CDR3. V shed 6 bases, J shed 1 base, and the junction held 6 bases outside the gene matches. The germline CDR1 and CDR2 sequences are LNHDA and SQIVND (reference sequence). The CDR3 DNA sequence: TGTGCCAGTAGAGCCGGACTAGCGGTATCCTACAATGAGCAGTTCTTC. Its translation is CASRAGLAVSYNEQFF.

This clone was seen once. The rearrangement uses TRBV28 and TRBJ1-1; the match to TRBD1 covers 7 bases. V lost 7 bases and J lost 1; bases outside the gene matches: 9. This CDR3 region has 15 residues. Looked up from germline, CDR1 is MDHEN and CDR2 is SYDVKM. The CDR3 region is CASNTPGQTNTEAFF. As DNA, the CDR3 is TGTGCCAGCAATACCCCGGGACAGACGAACACTGAAGCTTTCTTT.

CDR3 nucleotide sequence: TGTGCCAGCAGTGAATTGGGACTAGCGGGAGGGCATGATACGCAGTATTTT. Translated: CASSELGLAGGHDTQYF. The V call is TRBV2, the J call TRBJ2-3, with 16 bases fitting TRBD2. The J segment lost 6 bases and the V segment lost 2 bases, leaving 5 bases of the junction unmatched. The CDR3 has 17 residues. The germline V gene encodes CDR1 SNHLY and CDR2 FYNNEI.

This chain joins TRBV10-3 and TRBJ2-3, with TRBD2 matching over 11 bases. V dropped 5 bases and J dropped 0; count of bases not matched to a gene: 1. The CDR3 has 15 amino acids. Germline-derived CDR1 and CDR2 are ENHRY and SYGVKD. The DNA of the CDR3 is TGTGCCATCAGTTGGACTAGCGGGAGCACAGATACGCAGTATTTT. Its translation is CAISWTSGSTDTQYF.

The CDR3 protein is CASSWTQGNTEAFF. In DNA form, the CDR3 reads TGTGCCAGCAGCTGGACCCAGGGAAACACTGAAGCTTTCTTT. J is TRBJ1-1 and V is TRBV7-2, with a weak D call TRBD1 (5 bases). CDR1 is SGHTA, CDR2 FQGNSA, per germline. The CDR3 is made up of 14 amino acids. Trimming left V 4 bases short and J 2 bases short, with 11 bases between.

Of note for this clone: The final CDR3 position lacks the conserved phenylalanine or tryptophan, pointing to a likely read error. Because the CDR3's place on the DNA is in doubt, the DNA is left out and the CDR3 is given as listed by TCRdb. CDR3 residues: CASSQDPLVESV. The chain is built from TRBV14 and TRBJ2-3; the listed D gene, TRBD2, was not tested against the DNA. The germline V gene encodes CDR1 SGHDN and CDR2 FVKESK. 12 amino acids form the CDR3, both terminal residues included.

The J gene is TRBJ1-2, the V gene TRBV30; D is perhaps TRBD1 (6 bases). Germline CDR1 GTSNPN, CDR2 SVGIG (reference sequence). CDR3 length: 13 amino acids. V lost 2 bases and J lost 4, with 11 bases in between. The CDR3 is CAWSMDSSYGYTF. CDR3 coding DNA: TGTGCCTGGAGTATGGACAGTTCCTATGGCTACACCTTC.

CDR3 coding DNA: TGTGCCAGCAGGCTGGGGACTATCCCCACCGGGGAGCTGTTTTTT. Its protein product is CASRLGTIPTGELFF. This rearrangement joins TRBV6-6 to TRBJ2-2; TRBD2 aligns across 7 bases. V shed 6 bases and J 4 bases; nucleotides not matched to a gene: 8. The germline V gene has CDR1 MNHNY and CDR2 SVGAGI (reference sequence). This CDR3 spans 15 amino acids.

The chain recombines TRBV21-1 with TRBJ1-4; the table names TRBD1, a call not compared with the DNA. TRBV21-1 counts as a pseudogene. CDR3 length equals 14 residues. CDR3 DNA: TGTGCCAGCAGAAAGACAGTCGTATGTGAAAAACTGTTTTTT. It codes for CASRKTVVCEKLFF.

The chain couples TRBV28 to TRBJ2-1; D is unclear. V was pared by 1 base and J by 4 bases, with 5 bases between. Germline CDR1 is MDHEN and CDR2 is SYDVKM. This CDR3 is built from 13 residues. The DNA for the CDR3 is TGTGCCAGCAGTTTATCGGGTTACAATGAGCAGTTCTTC. Protein product: CASSLSGYNEQFF.

The gene calls are TRBV5-4 and TRBJ2-7; D gene unclear. Trimming shortened V by 1 base and J by 5 bases, and 10 bases separated the two germline ends. The CDR3 loop spans 13 amino acids. Germline V gives CDR1 SGHNT, CDR2 YYREEE (reference sequence). CDR3 loop: CASSLPSGDEQYF. The CDR3 nucleotides are TGTGCCAGCAGCTTGCCGTCTGGAGACGAGCAGTACTTC.

The chain employs TRBV7-3 and TRBJ1-2; the D gene is possibly TRBD1 (6 bases). The CDR3 runs 11 residues. Looked up from germline, CDR1 is SGHTA and CDR2 is FQGTGA. The V and J ends lost 4 bases and 8 bases respectively, with 8 bases between them. Written as DNA, the CDR3 is TGTGCCAGCAGCTCAGGGGACGGCTACACCTTC. It encodes CASSSGDGYTF.

The CDR3 coding sequence is TGTGCCAGTATGAACGACGGGTACACTGAAGCTTTCTTT. Translating gives CASMNDGYTEAFF. J is TRBJ1-1 and V is TRBV6-5; D unclear. The CDR3 runs 13 residues. Trimming removed 9 bases from V and 3 bases from J, with 14 bases in between. The germline V gene encodes CDR1 MNHEY and CDR2 SVGAGI.

The J gene is TRBJ1-5, the V gene TRBV2; D remains ambiguous. Germline CDR1 is SNHLY and CDR2 is FYNNEI. This CDR3 is 17 amino acids long. V lost 7 bases and J 0 bases, leaving 19 bases between the germline ends. The CDR3: CASTNGGPLYSNQPQHF. The CDR3 DNA reads as TGTGCCAGCACGAATGGAGGCCCGCTCTATAGCAATCAGCCCCAGCATTTT.

This clone occurred once. V usage is TRBV6-5 and J usage is TRBJ1-1; no reliable D call. The germline V gene has CDR1 MNHEY and CDR2 SVGAGI. Between the trimmed V and J ends, which lost 5 bases and 5 bases, there was a span of 6 bases. The CDR3 has 11 amino acids. This chain's CDR3 is CASSTYTEAFF. CDR3 sequence (DNA): TGTGCCAGCAGTACTTATACTGAAGCTTTCTTT.

This chain links TRBV29-1 with TRBJ2-1; tentatively, D is TRBD2 (5 bases). This CDR3 has 13 amino acids. The germline V and J ends were trimmed by 3 bases and 7 bases, with 13 bases remaining between them. The germline gives CDR1 SQVTM, CDR2 ANQGSEA. The CDR3 reads CSVEWEKWNEQFF. CDR3 nucleotide sequence: TGCAGCGTTGAGTGGGAGAAGTGGAATGAGCAGTTCTTC.

The V and J genes are TRBV7-8 and TRBJ2-1; 7 bases line up with TRBD2. J gave up 8 bases and V 0 bases, and 7 bases lay outside the gene matches. Germline V lookup: CDR1 SGHVS, CDR2 FQNEAQ. CDR3 length: 15 residues. DNA of the CDR3: TGTGCCAGCAGCTTAGCAGGCGGGAGATGGGATGAGCAGTTCTTC. It encodes CASSLAGGRWDEQFF.

The genes are TRBV19 and TRBJ2-1, with TRBD2 identical over 13 bases. Unmatched junction bases numbered 3, after V lost 3 bases and J lost 7 bases. Per germline, CDR1 LNHDA and CDR2 SQIVND (reference sequence). This CDR3 has 15 residues. The CDR3 loop is CASSIPTSGRNEQFF. The CDR3 nucleotides are TGTGCCAGTAGTATCCCGACTAGCGGGAGGAATGAGCAGTTCTTC.

The genes are TRBV30 and TRBJ1-5; D possibly corresponds to TRBD1 (6 bases). With 1 base removed from V and 1 base from J, the gap between germline ends came to 8 bases. CDR1 and CDR2 from the germline V gene are GTSNPN and SVGIG (reference sequence). CDR3 size: 14 residues. This CDR3 reads CAWSATGSNQPQHF. CDR3 coding DNA: TGTGCCTGGAGTGCTACAGGGAGCAATCAGCCCCAGCATTTT.

This chain uses TRBV2 with TRBJ2-7, with 10 bases aligning to TRBD1. The V gene's germline CDR1 is SNHLY and CDR2 FYNNEI. J gave up 7 bases and V 6 bases, and 12 bases lay outside the gene matches. The CDR3 contains 15 residues. Here the CDR3 reads CASSPEDRGGYEQYF. DNA for the CDR3: TGTGCCAGCAGCCCCGAGGACAGGGGGGGATATGAGCAGTACTTC.

This chain joins TRBV6-5 and TRBJ2-3, with D possibly matching TRBD2 (5 bases). Trimming left V 5 bases short and J 4 bases short, with 10 bases between. The CDR3 contains 13 residues. CDR1 is MNHEY and CDR2 is SVGAGI in the germline V gene. CDR3 protein: CASSQDLADTQYF. In DNA form, the CDR3 reads TGTGCCAGCAGTCAGGACTTGGCAGATACGCAGTATTTT.

This CDR3 reads CAIWDTGTDTQYF. DNA for the CDR3: TGTGCCATTTGGGACACCGGCACAGATACGCAGTATTTT. The chain has TRBV10-3 and TRBJ2-3, with D tentatively TRBD1 (6 bases). Looked up from germline, CDR1 is ENHRY and CDR2 is SYGVKD. This CDR3 comprises 13 residues. V was shortened by 9 bases and J by 1 base, with 11 bases between the two germline ends.

The chain has TRBV29-1 and TRBJ2-1, with TRBD2 matching over 8 bases. With 6 bases clipped from V and 10 bases from J, the junction kept 2 bases outside the gene matches. CDR1 SQVTM and CDR2 ANQGSEA come from the germline V gene. The CDR3 is made up of 10 amino acids. The CDR3 region is CSVAGDEQFF. The CDR3 bases are TGCAGCGTAGCGGGAGACGAGCAGTTCTTC.

The V gene is TRBV6-6, the J gene TRBJ2-1; tentative D call: TRBD2 (6 bases). Trimming removed 0 bases from V and 6 bases from J, with 12 bases in between. The CDR3 length is 15 residues. Germline assignment: CDR1 MNHNY and CDR2 SVGAGI (reference sequence). The CDR3 sequence: CASSYSDAAGNEQFF. For the CDR3, the DNA is TGTGCCAGCAGTTACTCTGATGCAGCGGGCAATGAGCAGTTCTTC.

The V and J genes are TRBV28 and TRBJ2-3, with D perhaps TRBD1 (5 bases). CDR1 is MDHEN, CDR2 SYDVKM, per germline. The CDR3 spans 15 residues. The V and J ends lost 6 bases and 2 bases respectively, with 15 bases between them. The chain's CDR3 is CASSPPGGATDTQYF. CDR3 nucleotide sequence: TGTGCCAGCAGCCCACCCGGTGGGGCCACAGATACGCAGTATTTT.

V usage is TRBV6-1 and J usage is TRBJ1-2, with D unclear. V was shortened by 1 base and J by 3 bases, with 6 bases between the two germline ends. The CDR3 extends over 13 amino acids. CDR1 MNHNS and CDR2 SASEGT come from the germline V gene. The CDR3 protein is CASSEVPDYGYTF. The CDR3 DNA follows: TGTGCCAGCAGTGAAGTGCCAGACTATGGCTACACCTTC.